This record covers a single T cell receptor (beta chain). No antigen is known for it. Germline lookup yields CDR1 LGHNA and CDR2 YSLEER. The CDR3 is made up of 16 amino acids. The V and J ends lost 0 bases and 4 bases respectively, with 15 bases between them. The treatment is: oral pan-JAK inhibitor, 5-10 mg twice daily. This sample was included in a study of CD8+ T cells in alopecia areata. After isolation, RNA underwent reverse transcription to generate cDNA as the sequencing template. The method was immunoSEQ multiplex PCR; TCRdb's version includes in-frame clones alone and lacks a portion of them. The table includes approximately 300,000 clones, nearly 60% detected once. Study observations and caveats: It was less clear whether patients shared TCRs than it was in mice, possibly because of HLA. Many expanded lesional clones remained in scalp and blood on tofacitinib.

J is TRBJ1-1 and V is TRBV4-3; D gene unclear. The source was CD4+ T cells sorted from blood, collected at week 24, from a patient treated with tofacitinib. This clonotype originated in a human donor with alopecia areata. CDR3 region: CASSQDYSGRSTEAFF. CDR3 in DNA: TGCGCCAGCAGCCAAGATTATTCGGGTAGGAGCACTGAAGCTTTCTTT.